This T cell receptor (beta chain) was recovered during a study of blood T cell repertoires in COVID-19. The data were produced by immunoSEQ multiplex PCR, yet TCRdb's version contains in-frame clones alone and is incomplete. The top ten hold 2% to 2.5% of the sample, which has 130,000 to 150,000 clones, about 88% seen once. CDR1 and CDR2 (germline): LNHDA, SQIVND (reference sequence). The CDR3 is made up of 13 amino acids. Trimming took off 5 bases at V and 5 bases at J, with 10 bases between the two ends. The chain combines TRBV19 with TRBJ1-5; D might be TRBD1 (5 bases). This sequence was found in a human donor in a cohort sampled during active COVID-19. What was sequenced was peripheral blood. As DNA, the CDR3 is TGTGCCAGTAGTGGGGGGGGAGATCAGCCCCAGCATTTT. Translation gives CASSGGGDQPQHF. Full variable domain (rest looked up from reference TRBV19 and TRBJ1-5): DGGITQSPKYLFRKEGQNVTLSCEQNLNHDAMYWYRQDPGQGLRLIYYSQIVNDFQKGDIAEGYSVSREKKESFPLTVTSAQKNPTAFYLCASSGGGDQPQHFGDGTRLSIL.